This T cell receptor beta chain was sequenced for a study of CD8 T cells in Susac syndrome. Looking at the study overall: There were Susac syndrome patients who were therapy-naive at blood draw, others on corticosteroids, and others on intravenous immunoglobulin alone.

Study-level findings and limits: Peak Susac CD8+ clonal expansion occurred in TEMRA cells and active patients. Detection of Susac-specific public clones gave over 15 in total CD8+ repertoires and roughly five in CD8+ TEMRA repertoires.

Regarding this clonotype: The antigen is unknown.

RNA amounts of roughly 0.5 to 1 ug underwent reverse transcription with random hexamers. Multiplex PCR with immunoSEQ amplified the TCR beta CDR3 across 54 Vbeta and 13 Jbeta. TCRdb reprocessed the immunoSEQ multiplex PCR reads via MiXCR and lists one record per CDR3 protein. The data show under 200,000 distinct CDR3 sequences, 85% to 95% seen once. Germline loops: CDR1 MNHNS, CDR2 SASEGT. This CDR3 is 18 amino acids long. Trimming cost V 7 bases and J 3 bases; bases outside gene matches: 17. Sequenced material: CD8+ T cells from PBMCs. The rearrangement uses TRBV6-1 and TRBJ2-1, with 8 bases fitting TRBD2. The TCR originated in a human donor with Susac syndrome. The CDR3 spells CASIQGLGSFGNYNEQFF. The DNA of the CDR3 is TGTGCCAGCATTCAGGGACTAGGATCTTTTGGAAACTACAATGAGCAGTTCTTC.